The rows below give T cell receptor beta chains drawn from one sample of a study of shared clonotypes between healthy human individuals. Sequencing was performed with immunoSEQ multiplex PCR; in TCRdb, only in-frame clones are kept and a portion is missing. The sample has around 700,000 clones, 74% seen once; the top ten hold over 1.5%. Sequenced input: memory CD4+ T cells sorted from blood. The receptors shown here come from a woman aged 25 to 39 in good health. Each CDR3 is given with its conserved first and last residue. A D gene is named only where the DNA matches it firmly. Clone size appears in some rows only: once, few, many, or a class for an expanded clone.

CDR3 DNA: TGTGCCAGCAGTAAAGAAGGTCACACTGAAGCTTTCTTT; CDR3 protein: CASSKEGHTEAFF; V gene: TRBV6-4; J gene: TRBJ1-1; D gene: -; clone size: -
CDR3 DNA: TGTGCCAGCAGTTTGGCTCGGGATCAGCCCCAGCATTTT; CDR3 protein: CASSLARDQPQHF; V gene: TRBV28; J gene: TRBJ1-5; D gene: -; clone size: -
CDR3 DNA: TGTGCCAGCAGCTCCAAAGGGACAGGGGGCCAGTCCTACGAGCAGTACTTC; CDR3 protein: CASSSKGTGGQSYEQYF; V gene: TRBV7-6; J gene: TRBJ2-7; D gene: TRBD1; clone size: -
CDR3 DNA: TGTGCCAGCAGTGTCCAAGGACAGGGGGCGGAGGAGCAGTACTTC; CDR3 protein: CASSVQGQGAEEQYF; V gene: TRBV28; J gene: TRBJ2-7; D gene: TRBD1; clone size: -
CDR3 DNA: TGTGCCAGCAGTGAAGCTGGAGATAATGAAAAACTGTTTTTT; CDR3 protein: CASSEAGDNEKLFF; V gene: TRBV6-1; J gene: TRBJ1-4; D gene: -; clone size: few
CDR3 DNA: TGTGCCAGCAGCGCCGGGACAGGGCCCGGGGAGCTGTTTTTT; CDR3 protein: CASSAGTGPGELFF; V gene: TRBV7-8; J gene: TRBJ2-2; D gene: TRBD1; clone size: -
CDR3 DNA: TGTGCCAGCAAACCTCAGGGTGGCCATCAGCCCCAGCATTTT; CDR3 protein: CASKPQGGHQPQHF; V gene: TRBV5-6; J gene: TRBJ1-5; D gene: -; clone size: -
CDR3 DNA: TGCAGCGTTGAAGGCCAGGCGGGGCAGCCCCAGCATTTT; CDR3 protein: CSVEGQAGQPQHF; V gene: TRBV29-1; J gene: TRBJ1-5; D gene: -; clone size: -
CDR3 DNA: TGCAGCGTTACCTTAGCGGGAGTCTACGAGCAGTACTTC; CDR3 protein: CSVTLAGVYEQYF; V gene: TRBV29-1; J gene: TRBJ2-7; D gene: TRBD2; clone size: -
CDR3 DNA: TGTGCCAGCAGCCAAAGTAGGGGCCTTACAGATACGCAGTATTTT; CDR3 protein: CASSQSRGLTDTQYF; V gene: TRBV7-8; J gene: TRBJ2-3; D gene: -; clone size: -
CDR3 DNA: TGTGCCGTACTAGGGGGGGCGACTCCCTATGGCTACACCTTC; CDR3 protein: CAVLGGATPYGYTF; V gene: TRBV6-1; J gene: TRBJ1-2; D gene: -; clone size: once
CDR3 DNA: TGCGCCAGCAGCTTGGGGACAGGGGTTAACTATGGCTACACCTTC; CDR3 protein: CASSLGTGVNYGYTF; V gene: TRBV5-1; J gene: TRBJ1-2; D gene: TRBD1; clone size: -
CDR3 DNA: TGTGCCAGCAGCTCAGGACAAAACACTGAAGCTTTCTTT; CDR3 protein: CASSSGQNTEAFF; V gene: TRBV9; J gene: TRBJ1-1; D gene: -; clone size: once
CDR3 DNA: TGTGCCAGCAGCAAAGGAGGCGGGGGGCTAGAGACCCAGTACTTC; CDR3 protein: CASSKGGGGLETQYF; V gene: TRBV7-9; J gene: TRBJ2-5; D gene: TRBD2; clone size: many
CDR3 DNA: TGTGCCAGCAGAGGCGGGAGGGCAGGGGAGACCCAGTACTTC; CDR3 protein: CASRGGRAGETQYF; V gene: TRBV6-1; J gene: TRBJ2-5; D gene: TRBD2; clone size: -
CDR3 DNA: TGTGCCAGCAGCTTTGCGGGACAGGGGGGAAATACGCAGTATTTT; CDR3 protein: CASSFAGQGGNTQYF; V gene: TRBV11-2; J gene: TRBJ2-3; D gene: TRBD1; clone size: once
CDR3 DNA: TGTGCCAGTAGTATCATAGCGGGAGGGAACACAGATACGCAGTATTTT; CDR3 protein: CASSIIAGGNTDTQYF; V gene: TRBV19; J gene: TRBJ2-3; D gene: TRBD2; clone size: -
CDR3 DNA: TGCGCCAGCAGCTTGGCTGCAAATGGCTACACCTTC; CDR3 protein: CASSLAANGYTF; V gene: TRBV5-1; J gene: TRBJ1-2; D gene: -; clone size: -
CDR3 DNA: TGTGCCAGCAGTTTAATCTCTAGCACAGATACGCAGTATTTT; CDR3 protein: CASSLISSTDTQYF; V gene: TRBV27; J gene: TRBJ2-3; D gene: -; clone size: -
CDR3 DNA: TGTGCCAGCACCAACACGGACAGGGGGCGTGGGTACAATGAGCAGTTCTTC; CDR3 protein: CASTNTDRGRGYNEQFF; V gene: TRBV7-8; J gene: TRBJ2-1; D gene: TRBD1; clone size: -
CDR3 DNA: TGTGCCAGCAGTGTCGGACGGGCCTACGAGCAGTACTTC; CDR3 protein: CASSVGRAYEQYF; V gene: TRBV6-1; J gene: TRBJ2-7; D gene: -; clone size: -
CDR3 DNA: TGTGCCAGCAGCTTGGCCGCGGACACCTCTGGGGCCAACGTCCTGACTTTC; CDR3 protein: CASSLAADTSGANVLTF; V gene: TRBV5-6; J gene: TRBJ2-6; D gene: -; clone size: -
CDR3 DNA: TGTGCCAGTAGTCTCCGACTAGCGGGAGCCACAGATACGCAGTATTTT; CDR3 protein: CASSLRLAGATDTQYF; V gene: TRBV19; J gene: TRBJ2-3; D gene: TRBD2; clone size: -
CDR3 DNA: TGTGCCAGCAGTGGGGGTTCTACTGAAGCTTTCTTT; CDR3 protein: CASSGGSTEAFF; V gene: TRBV25-1; J gene: TRBJ1-1; D gene: -; clone size: -
CDR3 DNA: TGCGCCAGCAGCTTGGCCCCAGGGACAGGGGGCGAAAAACTGTTTTTT; CDR3 protein: CASSLAPGTGGEKLFF; V gene: TRBV5-1; J gene: TRBJ1-4; D gene: TRBD1; clone size: once
CDR3 DNA: TGTGCCAGCAGCCTCGGACCCGTCGCCGGGGAGCTGTTTTTT; CDR3 protein: CASSLGPVAGELFF; V gene: TRBV7-3; J gene: TRBJ2-2; D gene: -; clone size: -
CDR3 DNA: TGTGCCAGCAGGGGGAGGGGGAATGAGCAGTTCTTC; CDR3 protein: CASRGRGNEQFF; V gene: TRBV6-1; J gene: TRBJ2-1; D gene: -; clone size: -
CDR3 DNA: TGTGCCAGCAGCTTGGCACTCGGGAGTAGCGGTGAGCAGTTCTTC; CDR3 protein: CASSLALGSSGEQFF; V gene: TRBV7-3; J gene: TRBJ2-1; D gene: -; clone size: -
CDR3 DNA: TGTGCCAGCAGCTTAGCACGGACTAGCCACAATGAGCAGTTCTTC; CDR3 protein: CASSLARTSHNEQFF; V gene: TRBV7-9; J gene: TRBJ2-1; D gene: TRBD2; clone size: -
CDR3 DNA: TGTGCCAGCAGCGGGAAGGGGGCTAGGGGTGGCTACACCTTC; CDR3 protein: CASSGKGARGGYTF; V gene: TRBV28; J gene: TRBJ1-2; D gene: TRBD1; clone size: -
CDR3 DNA: TGTGCCAGCAGCGTGCAGGGATGGGAGACCCAGTACTTC; CDR3 protein: CASSVQGWETQYF; V gene: TRBV7-7; J gene: TRBJ2-5; D gene: -; clone size: -
CDR3 DNA: TGCAGCGCAGGGATCAGGGACACTGAAGCTTTCTTT; CDR3 protein: CSAGIRDTEAFF; V gene: TRBV29-1; J gene: TRBJ1-1; D gene: -; clone size: -
CDR3 DNA: TGTGCCAGTAGTATGATCGAGGGGGACAATGGCTACACCTTC; CDR3 protein: CASSMIEGDNGYTF; V gene: TRBV19; J gene: TRBJ1-2; D gene: -; clone size: -
CDR3 DNA: TGCAGCGTTGGAGACAGGGCCAGCACAGATACGCAGTATTTT; CDR3 protein: CSVGDRASTDTQYF; V gene: TRBV29-1; J gene: TRBJ2-3; D gene: TRBD1; clone size: -
CDR3 DNA: TGTGCCAGCAGCACCGATCTGAACTATGGCTACACCTTC; CDR3 protein: CASSTDLNYGYTF; V gene: TRBV28; J gene: TRBJ1-2; D gene: -; clone size: -
CDR3 DNA: TGTGCCAGCAGCATAGAAACCGGGTATGGCTACACCTTC; CDR3 protein: CASSIETGYGYTF; V gene: TRBV9; J gene: TRBJ1-2; D gene: -; clone size: -
CDR3 DNA: TGTGCCAGCAGCAACGGTGGACTAGACGCCACCGGGGAGCTGTTTTTT; CDR3 protein: CASSNGGLDATGELFF; V gene: TRBV5-8; J gene: TRBJ2-2; D gene: TRBD2; clone size: -
CDR3 DNA: TGCGCCAGCAGCCGAAATCGCGGGGTAGGGAGTCAGCCCCAGCATTTT; CDR3 protein: CASSRNRGVGSQPQHF; V gene: TRBV4-1; J gene: TRBJ1-5; D gene: -; clone size: -
CDR3 DNA: TGCGCCAGCAGCTTGGGACCTATTAATTACGGGGCCAACGTCCTGACTTTC; CDR3 protein: CASSLGPINYGANVLTF; V gene: TRBV5-1; J gene: TRBJ2-6; D gene: -; clone size: -
CDR3 DNA: TGCGCCAGCAGTATTACTAGCGGGACTTACAATGAGCAGTTCTTC; CDR3 protein: CASSITSGTYNEQFF; V gene: TRBV5-1; J gene: TRBJ2-1; D gene: TRBD2; clone size: once
CDR3 DNA: TGCGCCAGCAGCCAGGACGGGAGTGGAAGAAGCAATCAGCCCCAGCATTTT; CDR3 protein: CASSQDGSGRSNQPQHF; V gene: TRBV4-1; J gene: TRBJ1-5; D gene: -; clone size: -
CDR3 DNA: TGTGCCAGCAGCCCCTCGGTTAGCTCCTACAATGAGCAGTTCTTC; CDR3 protein: CASSPSVSSYNEQFF; V gene: TRBV4-2; J gene: TRBJ2-1; D gene: -; clone size: few
CDR3 DNA: TGTGCCAGCAGTTCGGGGGAGGGACAGGTTAAGCCCACTGAAGCTTTCTTT; CDR3 protein: CASSSGEGQVKPTEAFF; V gene: TRBV27; J gene: TRBJ1-1; D gene: TRBD1; clone size: -
CDR3 DNA: TGCGCCAGCAGCTTGGGGACAGGGGTACCTGAAGCTTTCTTT; CDR3 protein: CASSLGTGVPEAFF; V gene: TRBV5-1; J gene: TRBJ1-1; D gene: TRBD1; clone size: many
CDR3 DNA: TGTGCCAGCAGCGCCCCCGGGGGCAGTGGGTCAGATACGCAGTATTTT; CDR3 protein: CASSAPGGSGSDTQYF; V gene: TRBV9; J gene: TRBJ2-3; D gene: -; clone size: once